The 21 T cell receptor beta chains below all came from one sample that was sequenced in a study of T cell responses to AZD1222 COVID-19 vaccine. Sequenced by immunoSEQ multiplex PCR; TCRdb stores in-frame clones only, minus some. The sample lists 60,000 to 90,000 clones; about 74% were seen once. This material consisted of peripheral blood, taken 28 days after the second dose of the MenACWY control vaccine. These receptors came from an adult who received the MenACWY meningococcal vaccine as a control.

This chain joins TRBV15 and TRBJ1-1; D gene unclear. The CDR3 extends over 15 amino acids. The ends were cut back, 3 bases at V and 3 bases at J, with 14 bases in the middle. Germline V CDR1 and CDR2: LNHNV, YYDKDF (reference sequence). The CDR3 DNA sequence: TGTGCCACCAGCAGCTACCTCTTTGGGGACACTGAAGCTTTCTTT. Amino acid sequence: CATSSYLFGDTEAFF. The full variable domain, with the rest looked up from reference TRBV15 and TRBJ1-1, is DAMVIQNPRYQVTQFGKPVTLSCSQTLNHNVMYWYQQKSSQAPKLLFHYYDKDFNNEADTPDNFQSRRPNTSFCFLDIRSPGLGDTAMYLCATSSYLFGDTEAFFGQGTRLTVV.

This clone has just one count. This chain joins TRBV14 and TRBJ2-1, with D unclear. The CDR3 has 14 residues. Germline values: CDR1 SGHDN, CDR2 FVKESK. Trimming cost V 4 bases and J 2 bases, with 9 bases left between them. This chain's CDR3 is CASSPVGPYNEQFF. The CDR3 nucleotides are TGTGCCAGCAGCCCGGTAGGGCCCTACAATGAGCAGTTCTTC.

The gene calls are TRBV27 and TRBJ2-1; TRBD1 might be the D (5 bases). Trimming removed 4 bases at V and 10 bases at J, with 14 bases between. The CDR3 has 13 residues. Germline lookup yields CDR1 MNHEY and CDR2 SMNVEV (reference sequence). The CDR3 here is CASSWHLGAEQFF. DNA of the CDR3: TGTGCCAGCAGTTGGCATTTAGGGGCAGAGCAGTTCTTC.

The chain carries TRBV19 and TRBJ2-1, with unresolved D. This CDR3 comprises 14 residues. V shed 11 bases and J shed 5 bases, with 19 bases lying between them. Germline CDR1 and CDR2: LNHDA and SQIVND (reference sequence). CDR3 loop: CAGYIRVVDNEQFF. CDR3 sequence (DNA): TGTGCCGGCTATATCCGGGTTGTGGACAATGAGCAGTTCTTC.

V and J are TRBV2 and TRBJ1-1; D gene uncertain. The V gene lost 9 bases and the J gene lost 1 base, with 9 bases spanning the gap. The CDR3 covers 12 residues. Germline values: CDR1 SNHLY, CDR2 FYNNEI. This chain's CDR3 is CASSWGNTEAFF. The DNA for the CDR3 is TGTGCCAGTTCTTGGGGGAACACTGAAGCTTTCTTT.

The chain has TRBV10-3 and TRBJ2-1, with 7 bases identical to TRBD1. CDR1 and CDR2 (germline): ENHRY, SYGVKD. The CDR3 is 15 amino acids. V lost 0 bases, J lost 3 bases, and 2 bases stayed unmatched. The CDR3 bases are TGTGCCATCAGTGAGTCGAGACAGGGCTACAATGAGCAGTTCTTC. Translated: CAISESRQGYNEQFF.

CDR3 coding DNA: TGTGCCAGCAGCCCAAGGGACTCTCTAGTTGCTGGGGCCAACGTCCTGACTTTC. Translated: CASSPRDSLVAGANVLTF. The rearrangement joins TRBV7-8 to TRBJ2-6, with D tentatively TRBD2 (6 bases). The CDR3 totals 18 residues. The V and J ends lost 5 bases and 2 bases respectively, with 19 bases between them. The germline V gene has CDR1 SGHVS and CDR2 FQNEAQ.

The chain joins TRBV29-1 to TRBJ2-6; 7 nucleotides agree with TRBD1. Germline V gene sequence: CDR1 SQVTM, CDR2 ANQGSEA. The CDR3 sequence is 15 residues long. Trimming at V came to 4 bases and at J to 0 bases, leaving 3 bases not matched to a gene. CDR3 nucleotide sequence: TGCAGCGTTGCGGGACAGAGCTCTGGGGCCAACGTCCTGACTTTC. This codes for CSVAGQSSGANVLTF.

This chain connects TRBV6-6 to TRBJ2-5, with unresolved D. V lost 5 bases and J lost 7, with 17 bases in between. The CDR3 covers 14 residues. Germline values: CDR1 MNHNY, CDR2 SVGAGI (reference sequence). CDR3 sequence (DNA): TGTGCCAGCAGTGTAGAAGACCCCCCTGGGACCCAGTACTTC. This translates into CASSVEDPPGTQYF.

This clone was seen just once. The chain is built from TRBV27 and TRBJ1-2; 8 bases agree with TRBD1. This CDR3 spans 15 amino acids. Germline CDR1 MNHEY, CDR2 SMNVEV (reference sequence). Unmatched junction bases numbered 5, after V lost 3 bases and J lost 2 bases. The chain's CDR3 is CASSFKGTGNYGYTF. The CDR3 DNA is TGTGCCAGCAGTTTTAAGGGGACAGGAAACTATGGCTACACCTTC.

Comment on this clone: Other DNA sequences in this sample translate to the same CDR3. The V call is TRBV28, the J call TRBJ1-1; TRBD1 aligns across 7 bases. Germline CDR1 and CDR2: MDHEN and SYDVKM. The CDR3 is 13 residues long. Germline trimming cut 6 bases from V and 1 base from J; bases unmatched to any gene: 2. CDR3 in DNA: TGTGCCAGCAGCTACAGGGGGAACACTGAAGCTTTCTTT. Translation: CASSYRGNTEAFF.

This clone has at least ten counts. The CDR3 sequence is CASSPRQGGNSPLHF. The CDR3 DNA is TGTGCCAGTAGTCCCCGACAGGGAGGGAATTCACCCCTCCACTTT. The rearrangement uses TRBV19 and TRBJ1-6; TRBD1 matches at 7 bases. This CDR3 comprises 15 residues. V shed 5 bases, J shed 7 bases, and the junction held 8 bases outside the gene matches. Germline V gives CDR1 LNHDA, CDR2 SQIVND (reference sequence).

J is TRBJ2-7 and V is TRBV11-2; D possibly corresponds to TRBD2 (5 bases). This CDR3 region has 15 residues. The V and J ends lost 0 bases and 2 bases respectively, with 11 bases between them. Germline CDR1 reads SGHAT; CDR2 reads FQNNGV. The DNA for the CDR3 is TGTGCCAGCAGCTTAGAAAGGGAGAGGGCCTACGAGCAGTACTTC. Translation gives CASSLERERAYEQYF.

This clone was detected a few times. This rearrangement joins TRBV7-3 to TRBJ2-1; TRBD1 aligns across 7 bases. Germline values: CDR1 SGHTA, CDR2 FQGTGA. The CDR3 runs 15 residues. V dropped 1 base and J dropped 6; count of bases not matched to a gene: 6. The CDR3 region is CASSLMTGNGNEQFF. Here the CDR3 DNA reads TGTGCCAGCAGCTTAATGACAGGGAATGGCAATGAGCAGTTCTTC.

This rearrangement joins TRBV3-1 (or the pseudogene TRBV3-2) to TRBJ1-6; TRBD1 aligns across 8 bases. Trimming cost V 4 bases and J 8 bases; bases outside gene matches: 7. The germline V gene encodes CDR1 LGHDT and CDR2 YNNKEL (reference sequence). CDR3 length: 15 residues. CDR3 in amino acids: CASSRSTGAHSPLHF. CDR3 coding DNA: TGTGCCAGCAGCCGATCGACAGGGGCTCATTCACCCCTCCACTTT.

V usage is TRBV5-1 and J usage is TRBJ1-1, with D tentatively TRBD1 (6 bases). V was trimmed by 0 bases and J by 4 bases, leaving 13 bases between them. This CDR3 is 15 amino acids long. Germline-derived CDR1 and CDR2 are SGHRS and YFSETQ. CDR3 sequence: CASSLGPQGSTEAFF. For the CDR3, the DNA is TGCGCCAGCAGCTTGGGACCACAGGGTAGCACTGAAGCTTTCTTT.

The CDR3 loop is CASSETSGGPETQYF. The DNA of the CDR3 is TGTGCCAGCAGTGAGACTAGCGGGGGGCCGGAGACCCAGTACTTC. This chain joins TRBV6-1 and TRBJ2-5; 13 bases are shared with TRBD2. Germline V gene sequence: CDR1 MNHNS, CDR2 SASEGT. This CDR3 has 15 amino acids. The J segment lost 5 bases and the V segment lost 3 bases, leaving 3 bases of the junction unmatched.

Comments on this clone: A read error may produce the germline difference seen at one junction end. V gene TRBV30 combines with J gene TRBJ2-7; D is ambiguous. CDR1 GTSNPN and CDR2 SVGIG come from the germline V gene (reference sequence). This CDR3 is 12 amino acids long. This chain's CDR3 is CAWSVNNKRVGF. In DNA, the CDR3 is TGTGCCTGGAGTGTAAACAACAAGAGAGTGGGCTTC.

This clone has a handful of counts. V and J are TRBV4-3 and TRBJ2-2; possibly TRBD1 for D (6 bases). Trimming took 4 bases from V and 7 from J, leaving 19 bases between them. The CDR3 consists of 16 residues. CDR1 and CDR2 from the germline V gene are LGHNA and YSLEER. The CDR3 coding sequence is TGCGCCAGCAGCCTAGGATCACAGGGCAAGGACGGGGAGCTGTTTTTT. Translation: CASSLGSQGKDGELFF.

This clone turned up a few times. This chain uses TRBV5-1 with TRBJ2-1, with D possibly called TRBD1 or TRBD2 (6 bases each). There are 12 residues in the CDR3. Germline CDR1 reads SGHRS; CDR2 reads YFSETQ. Trimming took off 10 bases at V and 6 bases at J, with 14 bases between the two ends. The CDR3 DNA sequence: TGCGCCTCCTCCCCGGGGGCCAATGAGCAGTTCTTC. Its translation: CASSPGANEQFF.

CDR3: CASSMDTYTEAFF. The DNA for the CDR3 is TGTGCCAGCAGCATGGACACCTACACTGAAGCTTTCTTT. The chain carries TRBV7-2 and TRBJ1-1; D is possibly TRBD1 (5 bases). In germline, CDR1 is SGHTA, CDR2 FQGNSA. V was clipped by 5 bases and J by 3 bases, with 10 bases between them. The CDR3 is 13 amino acids.